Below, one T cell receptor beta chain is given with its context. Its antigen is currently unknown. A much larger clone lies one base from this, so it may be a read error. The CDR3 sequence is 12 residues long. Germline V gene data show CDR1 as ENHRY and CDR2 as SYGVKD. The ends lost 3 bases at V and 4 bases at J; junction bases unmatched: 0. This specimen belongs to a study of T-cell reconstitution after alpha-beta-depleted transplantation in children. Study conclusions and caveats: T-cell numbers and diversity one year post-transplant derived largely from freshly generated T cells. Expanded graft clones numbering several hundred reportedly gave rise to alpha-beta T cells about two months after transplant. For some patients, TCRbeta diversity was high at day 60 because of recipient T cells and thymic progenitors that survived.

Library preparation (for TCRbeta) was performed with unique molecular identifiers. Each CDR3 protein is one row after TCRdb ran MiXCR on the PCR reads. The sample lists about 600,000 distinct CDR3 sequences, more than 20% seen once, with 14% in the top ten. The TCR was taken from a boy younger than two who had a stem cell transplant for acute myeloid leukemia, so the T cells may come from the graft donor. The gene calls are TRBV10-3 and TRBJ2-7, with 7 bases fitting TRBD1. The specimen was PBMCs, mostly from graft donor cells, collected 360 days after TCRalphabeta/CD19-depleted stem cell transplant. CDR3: CAISDRGYEQYF. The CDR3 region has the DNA TGTGCCATCAGTGACAGGGGGTACGAGCAGTACTTC.